The clone carrying this T cell receptor beta chain was detected a few times. This sample was taken from a study of patients and donors after allogeneic stem cell transplantation. The V and J ends lost 4 bases and 0 bases respectively, with 10 bases between them. This CDR3 region has 14 residues. Germline assignment: CDR1 DFQATT and CDR2 SNEGSKA (reference sequence). TCRdb reprocessed the RT-PCR reads via MiXCR and lists one record per CDR3 protein. The top ten hold around 6% of the sample, which has about 960,000 distinct CDR3 sequences, around 17% seen once. This receptor was obtained from a human donor who was either an allogeneic HSCT recipient or a stem cell or donor lymphocyte infusion donor (not recorded which). It is not recorded whose cells these are; they may come from a transplant donor. Sequencing was done on a sample of blood, either unsorted or a sorted T cell fraction (not recorded which). This chain links TRBV20-1 with TRBJ2-1, with TRBD2 as a possible D gene (5 bases). The CDR3 DNA reads as TGCAGTGCTACCCGTGCGGGCTCCTACAATGAGCAGTTCTTC. Its translation is CSATRAGSYNEQFF.